This paragraph reports one TCR beta chain. The antigen remains undetermined. The TCR beta cDNA libraries carried unique molecular identifiers. Input populations of about 0.85 to 11 million T cells gave rise to approximately 500,000 cDNA molecules. TCRdb fed the PCR reads into MiXCR, producing one record per CDR3 protein. The sample records about 430,000 distinct CDR3 sequences, 39% being singletons. This specimen belongs to a study of post-analysis software for immune sequencing data. As for the study in general: Disease trajectories encompassed relapsing-remitting, secondary progressive and progressive-relapsing multiple sclerosis.

General study results and limits: Samples from a shared batch, those prepared together, strongly co-clustered by F measure.

The clonotype was recovered from a girl under 10 years old with multiple sclerosis. Specimen: blood.

CDR3 sequence: CACSGASTDTQYF. The CDR3 nucleotides are TGTGCCTGCAGCGGAGCTAGCACAGATACGCAGTATTTT. The J gene is TRBJ2-3, the V gene TRBV10-3; tentatively, D is TRBD2 (5 bases). The CDR3 sequence is 13 residues long. Trimming removed 11 bases from V and 0 bases from J, with 12 bases in between. Per germline, CDR1 ENHRY and CDR2 SYGVKD.